This T cell receptor (beta chain) was found in a study of blood T cell repertoires in COVID-19. Sequenced by immunoSEQ multiplex PCR; TCRdb stores in-frame clones only, minus some. The data show approximately 70,000 clones, about four fifths seen once. CDR3 length equals 14 residues. The V end lost 2 bases, the J end lost 0 bases, and 7 bases lay between the germline ends. Germline assignment: CDR1 MNHEY and CDR2 SVGAGI. Specimen: peripheral blood. The gene calls are TRBV6-5 and TRBJ1-1; D is unresolved. The TCR was taken from a woman aged 60 to 75 with acute or convalescent COVID-19. CDR3 sequence reads: CASSYGSMNTEAFF. Written as DNA, the CDR3 is TGTGCCAGCAGTTACGGGAGCATGAACACTGAAGCTTTCTTT.